The clone carrying this TCR beta chain was recorded once. Its antigen is as yet unknown. These data originate in a study of cytomegalovirus exposure and HLA in healthy donors. The study's findings and limits: In vitro checks showed that a few CMV-associated chains really do target CMV antigens. Diagnosis of cytomegalovirus status made by the classifier reportedly showed high specificity and sensitivity.

Method: immunoSEQ multiplex PCR; TCRdb's copy keeps in-frame clones and lacks some. The table records approximately 180,000 clones, 86% of them present only once. V was pared by 5 bases and J by 6 bases, with 9 bases of the junction left unmatched. This CDR3 is built from 16 residues. The germline CDR1 and CDR2 sequences are MNHNY and SVGAGI (reference sequence). Sequenced sample: PBMCs. This chain uses TRBV6-6 with TRBJ2-3; 12 positions match TRBD2. This sequence was found in a woman aged 18 to 35 in good health and CMV-seronegative. The CDR3 sequence: CASSTKRLAGVDTQYF. CDR3 DNA sequence: TGTGCCAGCAGTACAAAGAGACTAGCGGGGGTTGATACGCAGTATTTT.